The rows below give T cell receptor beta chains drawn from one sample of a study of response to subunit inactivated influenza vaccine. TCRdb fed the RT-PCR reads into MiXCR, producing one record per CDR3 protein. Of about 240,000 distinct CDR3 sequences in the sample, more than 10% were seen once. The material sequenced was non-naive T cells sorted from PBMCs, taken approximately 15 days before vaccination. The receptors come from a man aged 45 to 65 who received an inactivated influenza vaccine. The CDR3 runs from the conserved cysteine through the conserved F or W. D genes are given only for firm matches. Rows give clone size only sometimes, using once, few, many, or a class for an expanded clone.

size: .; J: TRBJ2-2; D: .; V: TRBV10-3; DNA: TGTGCCACAAGAAGGACGGGAACGAACACCGGGGAGCTGTTTTTT; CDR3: CATRRTGTNTGELFF
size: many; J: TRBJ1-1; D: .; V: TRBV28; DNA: TGTGCCAGCAGTTTACTGCTCGGGCGGGCGCGGTCTAACACTGAAGCTTTCTTT; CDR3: CASSLLLGRARSNTEAFF
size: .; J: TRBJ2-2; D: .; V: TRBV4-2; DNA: TGTGCCAGCAGCAAGAACTCAGGGAACACCCGGGAGCTGTTTTTT; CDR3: CASSKNSGNTRELFF
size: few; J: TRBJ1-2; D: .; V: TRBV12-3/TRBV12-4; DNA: TGTGCCAGCAGTTTACGGGGCCACTATGGCTACACCTTC; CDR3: CASSLRGHYGYTF
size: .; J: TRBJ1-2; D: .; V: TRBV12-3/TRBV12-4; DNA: TGTGCCAGCAGTTTACAGGCAGGGCTCTATGGCTACACCTTC; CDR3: CASSLQAGLYGYTF
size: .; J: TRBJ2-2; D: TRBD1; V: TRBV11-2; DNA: TGTGCCAGCAGCTTACAGGGGGTCCAGACGAGGGCCGGGGAGCTGTTTTTT; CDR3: CASSLQGVQTRAGELFF
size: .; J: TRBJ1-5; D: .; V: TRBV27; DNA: TGTGCCAGCGGGTATTCAGGGAGGCAGCCCCAGCATTTT; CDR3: CASGYSGRQPQHF
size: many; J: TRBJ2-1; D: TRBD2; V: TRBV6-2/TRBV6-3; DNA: TGTGCCAGCGTCCTAGCGGGAGGGCTTAATGAGCAGTTCTTC; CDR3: CASVLAGGLNEQFF
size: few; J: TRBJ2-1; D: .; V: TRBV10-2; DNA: TGCGCCAGCAGTGACGGGGCCATGAGTGAGCAGTTCTTC; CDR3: CASSDGAMSEQFF
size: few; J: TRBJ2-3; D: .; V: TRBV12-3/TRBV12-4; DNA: TGTGCCAGCAGTTTAATAGCTAGCACAGATACGCAGTATTTT; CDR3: CASSLIASTDTQYF
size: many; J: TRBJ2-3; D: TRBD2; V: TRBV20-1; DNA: TGCAGTGCTACAACCGGGACTAGCGGGGCTGGCACAGATACGCAGTATTTT; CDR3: CSATTGTSGAGTDTQYF
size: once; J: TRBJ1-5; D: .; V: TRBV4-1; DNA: TGCGCCAGCAGCCAAGACATCGGGGGTCAGCCCCAGCATTTT; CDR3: CASSQDIGGQPQHF
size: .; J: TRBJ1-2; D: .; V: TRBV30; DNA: TGTGCCTGGAGTGTACAAGTGGGGGACTATGGCTACACCTTC; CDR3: CAWSVQVGDYGYTF
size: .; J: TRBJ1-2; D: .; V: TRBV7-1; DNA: TGTGCCAGCAGCGCCTCCGGGACTGTCTATGGCTACACCTTC; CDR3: CASSASGTVYGYTF
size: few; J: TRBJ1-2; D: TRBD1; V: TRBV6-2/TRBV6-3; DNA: TGTGCCAGCAGGACAGGGACCTATTCCGGCTACACCTTC; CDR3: CASRTGTYSGYTF
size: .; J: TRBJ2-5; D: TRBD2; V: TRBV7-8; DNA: TGTGCCAGCAGCCCTAGACTCAGACTAGCGGGGACCCAAGAGACCCAGTACTTC; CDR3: CASSPRLRLAGTQETQYF
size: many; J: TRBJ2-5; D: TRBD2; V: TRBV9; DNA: TGTGCCAGCAGCGTAATGGCGGGAGGGTACCAAGAGACCCAGTACTTC; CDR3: CASSVMAGGYQETQYF
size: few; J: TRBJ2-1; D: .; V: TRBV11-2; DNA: TGTGCCAGCAGCTTAGGAGGGGGCGGGAGCTCCTACAATGAGCAGTTCTTC; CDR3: CASSLGGGGSSYNEQFF
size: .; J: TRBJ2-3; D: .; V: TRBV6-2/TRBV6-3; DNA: TGTGCCAGCAGATCCGGGGGTATCACAGATACGCAGTATTTT; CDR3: CASRSGGITDTQYF
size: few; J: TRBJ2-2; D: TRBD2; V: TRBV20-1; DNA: TGCAGTGCTAGAGGGTTGCTAGCGGGAGTCACCGGGGAGCTGTTTTTT; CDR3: CSARGLLAGVTGELFF
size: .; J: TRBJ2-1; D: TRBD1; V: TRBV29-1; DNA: TGCAGCGTGGCGTTAGGACAGGGGGGGGCTGAGCAGTTCTTC; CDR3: CSVALGQGGAEQFF
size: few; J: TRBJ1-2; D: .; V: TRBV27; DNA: TGTGCCAGCAGTTTTGACCAGAACTATGGCTACACCTTC; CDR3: CASSFDQNYGYTF
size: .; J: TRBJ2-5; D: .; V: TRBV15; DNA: TGTGCCACCAGCAGCGAAGAGACCCAGTACTTC; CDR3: CATSSEETQYF
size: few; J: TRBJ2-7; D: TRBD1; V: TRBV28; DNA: TGTGCCAGCAGTTTTTGGACAGGTAACACCTACGAGCAGTACTTC; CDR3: CASSFWTGNTYEQYF
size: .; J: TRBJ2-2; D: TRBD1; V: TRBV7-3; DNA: TGTGCCAGCAGCCGTCTCGACAGGGTTGGCACCGGGGAGCTGTTTTTT; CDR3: CASSRLDRVGTGELFF
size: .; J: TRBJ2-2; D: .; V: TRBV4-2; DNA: TGTGCCAGCAGCCAAGCGGAGGGGAGCACCGGGGAGCTGTTTTTT; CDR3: CASSQAEGSTGELFF
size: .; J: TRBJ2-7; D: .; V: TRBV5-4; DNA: TGTGCCAGCAGCCTAACGACTGGAACCTACGAGCAGTACTTC; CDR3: CASSLTTGTYEQYF